The next 25 T cell receptor beta chains were all read from a single sample in a study of OX40 agonist ivuxolimab in advanced cancers. Clones were sequenced by immunoSEQ multiplex PCR, and TCRdb holds only the in-frame ones, with some missing. The data contain tens of thousands of clones, 83% of them singletons. The material was CD4+ or CD8+ T cells sorted from blood, obtained in a trial of the OX40 agonist ivuxolimab. The receptors originated from an adult with an advanced solid tumor such as melanoma, head and neck, liver or kidney cancer.

J is TRBJ2-5 and V is TRBV12-5; weak D call: TRBD2 (5 bases). Germline CDR1 reads LGHNT; CDR2 reads FRNRAP. V lost 1 base and J lost 2, with 8 bases in between. This CDR3 region has 14 residues. CDR3 bases: TGTGCTAGTGGTTTGGGGAGGCAGCAAGAGACCCAGTACTTC. Protein sequence: CASGLGRQQETQYF.

This clone was counted ten times or more. The chain has TRBV19 and TRBJ1-2; TRBD1 matches 8 bases. The germline gives CDR1 LNHDA, CDR2 SQIVND (reference sequence). CDR3 length: 13 amino acids. J was trimmed by 4 bases and V by 3 bases; bases with no gene match: 1. CDR3 sequence (DNA): TGTGCCAGTAGTATGGACAGGGTCTATGGCTACACCTTC. Protein: CASSMDRVYGYTF.

This clone was picked up one time. The chain links TRBV6-5 to TRBJ2-3; TRBD2 is a possible D gene (5 bases). Germline V gives CDR1 MNHEY, CDR2 SVGAGI. CDR3 size: 13 residues. Trimming cost V 8 bases and J 1 base, with 10 bases left between them. CDR3: CASASSGTDTQYF. CDR3 in DNA: TGTGCCAGCGCGAGTAGCGGCACAGATACGCAGTATTTT.

V usage is TRBV27 and J usage is TRBJ2-4; D not certain. The CDR3 spans 14 residues. Deletions cut 5 bases from V and 0 bases from J, with 8 bases between. Germline loops: CDR1 MNHEY, CDR2 SMNVEV (reference sequence). The CDR3 protein is CASSLRSAKNIQYF. The CDR3 nucleotides are TGTGCCAGCAGTCTTCGATCAGCCAAAAACATTCAGTACTTC.

This chain uses TRBV6-1 with TRBJ1-6; D may be TRBD1 (6 bases). The V end lost 4 bases, the J end lost 4 bases, and 11 bases lay between the germline ends. This CDR3 region has 15 residues. Per the germline V gene, CDR1 is MNHNS and CDR2 is SASEGT. The DNA of the CDR3 is TGTGCCAGCAGTGGTCACAGGGTATATAATTCACCCCTCCACTTT. Translated: CASSGHRVYNSPLHF.

This clone showed up just once. The CDR3 DNA reads as TGTGCCAGCAGTCCAGGGGGCTGGGACTATGGCTACACCTTC. Residues: CASSPGGWDYGYTF. The chain carries TRBV2 and TRBJ1-2; 8 bases align to TRBD1. The CDR3 runs 14 residues. Germline values: CDR1 SNHLY, CDR2 FYNNEI. V was clipped by 5 bases and J by 3 bases; unmatched bases: 5.

This clone was observed once. V is TRBV7-2 and J is TRBJ2-6, with a tentative D call TRBD2 (5 bases). CDR1 and CDR2 (germline): SGHTA, FQGNSA. The germline V and J ends were trimmed by 5 bases and 4 bases, with 6 bases remaining between them. The CDR3 extends over 13 amino acids. CDR3 sequence: CASSRGGANVLTF. The DNA of the CDR3 is TGTGCCAGCAGCCGGGGAGGGGCCAACGTCCTGACTTTC.

This clone occurred once. The chain is built from TRBV25-1 and TRBJ2-3; 11 nucleotides match TRBD2. This CDR3 contains 15 residues. Trimming at V came to 5 bases and at J to 2 bases, leaving 3 bases not matched to a gene. The germline CDR1 and CDR2 sequences are MGHDK and SYGVNS. The CDR3 is CASSILAGATDTQYF. For the CDR3, the DNA is TGTGCCAGCAGTATACTAGCGGGGGCCACAGATACGCAGTATTTT.

V and J are TRBV21-1 and TRBJ2-7; the DNA was not used to check the table's D call, TRBD2. TRBV21-1 represents a pseudogene. The CDR3 consists of 20 residues. The CDR3, as DNA: TGTGCCAGCAGCAAAGAAAGGGAGGGAACTAGCGGGAGGGAGACCTACGAGCAGTACTTC. It codes for CASSKEREGTSGRETYEQYF.

This sequence joins TRBV5-4 and TRBJ2-7; D remains ambiguous. Trimming took off 4 bases at V and 4 bases at J, with 15 bases between the two ends. Germline CDR1 and CDR2: SGHNT and YYREEE (reference sequence). This CDR3 is 14 amino acids long. The CDR3 nucleotides are TGTGCCAGCAGCCACATTTCTAGTCCTTACGAGCAGTACTTC. Its translation is CASSHISSPYEQYF.

The CDR3 loop reads CASSRAGNSPLHF. The CDR3 DNA sequence: TGTGCCAGCAGCAGGGCCGGGAATTCACCCCTCCACTTT. This chain links TRBV13 with TRBJ1-6; no clear D. The germline V and J ends were trimmed by 5 bases and 7 bases, with 9 bases remaining between them. CDR1 is PRHDT and CDR2 is FYEKMQ in the germline V gene (reference sequence). The CDR3 is made up of 13 amino acids.

This sequence joins TRBV2 and TRBJ1-2; 7 bases agree with TRBD1. V shed 3 bases, J shed 4 bases, and the junction held 8 bases outside the gene matches. This CDR3 has 15 residues. Germline values: CDR1 SNHLY, CDR2 FYNNEI. In nucleotides, the CDR3 is TGTGCCAGCAGTGACCGACAGGGAACCTCCTATGGCTACACCTTC. Protein product: CASSDRQGTSYGYTF.

This chain uses TRBV7-8 with TRBJ1-2; D not resolved. V was shortened by 0 bases and J by 8 bases, with 10 bases between the two germline ends. The CDR3 sequence is 13 residues long. Germline CDR1 SGHVS, CDR2 FQNEAQ. The CDR3 nucleotides are TGTGCCAGCAGCTTAGCGGAGGGAGGGGGCTACACCTTC. The encoded protein is CASSLAEGGGYTF. The variable domain in full, completed from reference TRBV7-8 and TRBJ1-2, reads GAGVSQSPRYKVAKRGQDVALRCDPISGHVSLFWYQQALGQGPEFLTYFQNEAQLDKSGLPSDRFFAERPEGSVSTLKIQRTQQEDSAVYLCASSLAEGGGYTFGSGTRLTVV.

The rearrangement uses TRBV27 and TRBJ2-5, with D perhaps TRBD2 (5 bases). Germline CDR1 reads MNHEY; CDR2 reads SMNVEV (reference sequence). The ends were cut back, 5 bases at V and 11 bases at J, with 18 bases in the middle. CDR3 size: 13 residues. CDR3 amino acids: CASSPSGFDEQYF. DNA for the CDR3: TGTGCCAGCAGTCCTTCGGGGTTTGATGAGCAGTACTTC.

The chain employs TRBV7-8 and TRBJ2-4; 8 bases agree with TRBD1. The germline V gene has CDR1 SGHVS and CDR2 FQNEAQ. The J segment lost 3 bases and the V segment lost 1 base, leaving 14 bases of the junction unmatched. The CDR3 runs 19 residues. CDR3 sequence: CASSLVAGGRGMSKNIQYF. The DNA of the CDR3 is TGTGCCAGCAGCTTAGTCGCAGGGGGCAGGGGGATGAGCAAAAACATTCAGTACTTC.

The table lists this clone with a few counts. V usage is TRBV2 and J usage is TRBJ1-5; maybe TRBD1 (5 bases). The CDR3 length is 17 residues. The V gene's germline CDR1 is SNHLY and CDR2 FYNNEI. V lost 4 bases and J 6 bases, leaving 22 bases between the germline ends. CDR3 bases: TGTGCCAGCAGTGTCCCCGGGGCCTCTAGATCGGGTCAGCCCCAGCATTTT. It specifies CASSVPGASRSGQPQHF.

The V call is TRBV10-3, the J call TRBJ2-7, with 9 bases fitting TRBD2. This CDR3 spans 16 amino acids. Looked up from germline, CDR1 is ENHRY and CDR2 is SYGVKD. V shed 8 bases and J 2 bases; nucleotides not matched to a gene: 13. This CDR3 reads CAIAAGASGTTYEQYF. Here the CDR3 DNA reads TGTGCCATCGCGGCCGGGGCTAGCGGGACCACCTACGAGCAGTACTTC.

The chain carries TRBV5-1 and TRBJ2-1, with TRBD1 as a possible D gene (6 bases). The germline V gene encodes CDR1 SGHRS and CDR2 YFSETQ. V shed 3 bases and J shed 8 bases, with 18 bases lying between them. CDR3 size: 15 residues. In DNA form, the CDR3 reads TGCGCCAGCAGCTCGGGGTCCGGGACATTCGATGAGCAGTTCTTC. Encoded protein: CASSSGSGTFDEQFF.

The chain links TRBV5-1 to TRBJ2-1, with unresolved D. Germline V lookup: CDR1 SGHRS, CDR2 YFSETQ. The CDR3 extends over 12 amino acids. The V and J ends lost 5 bases and 5 bases respectively, with 8 bases between them. The CDR3 here is CASRRFNNEQFF. For the CDR3, the DNA is TGCGCCAGCAGGAGATTCAACAATGAGCAGTTCTTC.

This chain uses TRBV6-5 with TRBJ1-2, with D possibly TRBD1 on 6 matching bases. Germline assignment: CDR1 MNHEY and CDR2 SVGAGI. Trimming removed 0 bases from V and 2 bases from J, with 13 bases in between. The CDR3 runs to 16 residues. CDR3: CASSYSIITGNYGYTF. In DNA, the CDR3 is TGTGCCAGCAGTTACTCCATAATCACAGGGAACTATGGCTACACCTTC.

The J gene is TRBJ2-7, the V gene TRBV30; 9 bases fit TRBD2. The CDR3 has 14 residues. The V gene end was trimmed by 0 bases and the J gene end by 5 bases; junction bases not matched to a gene: 5. In germline, CDR1 is GTSNPN, CDR2 SVGIG (reference sequence). The CDR3 sequence is CAWSVGLAGNEQYF. The CDR3 DNA follows: TGTGCCTGGAGTGTGGGGCTAGCGGGAAACGAGCAGTACTTC.

This rearrangement joins TRBV9 to TRBJ1-4; D not certain. The CDR3 runs to 13 residues. V lost 1 base and J lost 8, with 9 bases in between. Germline CDR1 is SGDLS and CDR2 is YYNGEE. CDR3 amino acids: CASSVQALEKLFF. The CDR3 DNA is TGTGCCAGCAGCGTACAGGCACTCGAAAAACTGTTTTTT. Combining the CDR3 with reference TRBV9 and TRBJ1-4 gives the whole variable domain DSGVTQTPKHLITATGQRVTLRCSPRSGDLSVYWYQQSLDQGLQFLIQYYNGEERAKGNILERFSAQQFPDLHSELNLSSLELGDSALYFCASSVQALEKLFFGSGTQLSVL.

In DNA form, the CDR3 reads TGTGCCAGCAGTTACCTTGAAGCTTTCTTT. It encodes CASSYLEAFF. The V and J genes are TRBV6-6 and TRBJ1-1; D gene ambiguous. CDR3 length: 10 residues. The germline V gene has CDR1 MNHNY and CDR2 SVGAGI (reference sequence). Trimming took 2 bases from V and 7 from J, leaving 2 bases between them.

The chain links TRBV28 to TRBJ2-2; TRBD2 might be the D (7 bases). Trimming took off 7 bases at V and 4 bases at J, with 19 bases between the two ends. This CDR3 region has 16 residues. CDR1 and CDR2 (germline): MDHEN, SYDVKM. CDR3 in amino acids: CASNSLGGAGTGELFF. Written as DNA, the CDR3 is TGTGCCAGCAACTCCCTAGGGGGGGCTGGCACCGGGGAGCTGTTTTTT.

This chain joins TRBV12-5 and TRBJ1-1; a possible D gene is TRBD1 (6 bases). Trimming shortened V by 8 bases and J by 1 base, and 8 bases separated the two germline ends. Germline CDR1 LGHNT, CDR2 FRNRAP. CDR3 size: 12 residues. In DNA form, the CDR3 reads TGTGCTAGTCGAGGGGGGAACACTGAAGCTTTCTTT. Amino acids: CASRGGNTEAFF.